Presented here are 24 T cell receptor beta chains from one specimen sequenced in a study of blood T cell repertoires in COVID-19. TCRdb keeps only in-frame clones here, not all; method: immunoSEQ multiplex PCR. The sample contains about 260,000 clones, approximately 90% of which appear only once. The sequencing sample was made of peripheral blood. These receptors originate from a woman in her thirties or forties with acute or convalescent COVID-19.

The chain uses TRBV7-3 and TRBJ1-2; 8 bases line up with TRBD1. J was trimmed by 6 bases and V by 5 bases; bases with no gene match: 11. CDR1 is SGHTA and CDR2 is FQGTGA in the germline V gene. The CDR3 length is 15 residues. This CDR3 reads CASSPSGQGTHGYTF. DNA for the CDR3: TGTGCCAGCAGCCCTAGTGGACAGGGAACTCATGGCTACACCTTC.

The V call is TRBV9, the J call TRBJ2-2; D ambiguous. V gave up 1 base and J gave up 4 bases, with 5 bases separating them. The V gene's germline CDR1 is SGDLS and CDR2 YYNGEE. The CDR3 is made up of 13 amino acids. CDR3 region: CASSVKATGELFF. CDR3 bases: TGTGCCAGCAGCGTAAAAGCCACCGGGGAGCTGTTTTTT.

V gene TRBV11-2 combines with J gene TRBJ1-1; a possible D gene is TRBD1 (6 bases). Trimming removed 5 bases from V and 4 bases from J, with 17 bases in between. Per the germline V gene, CDR1 is SGHAT and CDR2 is FQNNGV. This CDR3 contains 15 residues. In DNA, the CDR3 is TGTGCCAGCAGCCCGGACGGGATAGGGGGCACTGAAGCTTTCTTT. Its protein is CASSPDGIGGTEAFF.

The CDR3 sequence: CASTPAGLSTDTQYF. CDR3 sequence (DNA): TGTGCCAGCACCCCAGCGGGTCTGAGCACAGATACGCAGTATTTT. This chain connects TRBV2 to TRBJ2-3; a possible D gene is TRBD2 (6 bases). The V gene lost 7 bases and the J gene lost 0 bases, with 14 bases spanning the gap. The germline V gene has CDR1 SNHLY and CDR2 FYNNEI. This CDR3 has 15 amino acids.

The chain is built from TRBV21-1 and TRBJ1-1. TRBV21-1 constitutes a pseudogene. The CDR3 is 23 amino acids. The CDR3 DNA follows: TGTGCCAGCAGCAAATCGATTTATAGGCCTAATTTAATCGGGGGAGCAGGGAAAGATGAAGCTTTCTTT. It codes for CASSKSIYRPNLIGGAGKDEAFF.

The CDR3 reads CASTLWGPTQETQYF. CDR3 DNA sequence: TGTGCCAGCACCCTATGGGGGCCGACCCAAGAGACCCAGTACTTC. V is TRBV6-5 and J is TRBJ2-5; perhaps TRBD1 as D (6 bases). The CDR3 has 15 amino acids. Trimming pared 7 bases from V and 1 base from J, leaving 16 bases between. Germline-derived CDR1 and CDR2 are MNHEY and SVGAGI.

The J gene is TRBJ2-1, the V gene TRBV19, with TRBD2 matching 7 bases. The CDR3 has 16 residues. Germline V gene data show CDR1 as LNHDA and CDR2 as SQIVND (reference sequence). With 9 bases clipped from V and 4 bases from J, the junction kept 15 bases outside the gene matches. CDR3 protein: CASRKISGVGYNEQFF. For the CDR3, the DNA is TGTGCCAGCCGTAAAATCAGCGGGGTGGGGTACAATGAGCAGTTCTTC.

The chain is built from TRBV4-1 and TRBJ1-1; D not resolved. Germline CDR1 reads MGHRA; CDR2 reads YSYEKL. The germline V and J ends were trimmed by 1 base and 2 bases, with 8 bases remaining between them. This CDR3 spans 14 amino acids. The CDR3: CASSQGGPNTEAFF. The CDR3, as DNA: TGCGCCAGCAGCCAAGGCGGTCCAAACACTGAAGCTTTCTTT.

This chain joins TRBV11-2 and TRBJ2-7; D remains ambiguous. V lost 0 bases and J lost 2, with 11 bases in between. The germline CDR1 and CDR2 sequences are SGHAT and FQNNGV. The CDR3 spans 15 residues. The CDR3 region has the DNA TGTGCCAGCAGCTTAGATCTCGCCACAGCCTACGAGCAGTACGTC. Translated: CASSLDLATAYEQYV.

The V call is TRBV3-1 (or the pseudogene TRBV3-2), the J call TRBJ2-1; 9 bases match TRBD2. With V trimmed by 1 base and J by 10 bases, 14 bases remained unmatched. The CDR3 runs 17 residues. The germline CDR1 and CDR2 sequences are LGHDT and YNNKEL (reference sequence). The DNA for the CDR3 is TGTGCCAGCAGCCAAGTTGGACTAGCGAACGGCACATGGGAGCAGTTCTTC. Residues: CASSQVGLANGTWEQFF.

The V gene is TRBV29-1, the J gene TRBJ1-2; D not resolved. The V end lost 7 bases, the J end lost 4 bases, and 16 bases lay between the germline ends. This CDR3 spans 13 amino acids. Germline-derived CDR1 and CDR2 are SQVTM and ANQGSEA. This CDR3 reads CSGGSGGPYGYTF. The CDR3 bases are TGCAGCGGGGGTTCCGGCGGCCCCTATGGCTACACCTTC.

V gene TRBV19 combines with J gene TRBJ1-1; D may be TRBD1 (6 bases). V lost 6 bases, J lost 6 bases, and 14 bases lay in between. The CDR3 covers 13 residues. CDR1 is LNHDA, CDR2 SQIVND, per germline (reference sequence). In nucleotides, the CDR3 is TGTGCCAGTAGACCGGGACAACGACCTGAAGCTTTCTTT. Its protein product is CASRPGQRPEAFF.

The J gene is TRBJ2-3, the V gene TRBV7-2, with 9 bases identical to TRBD1. With V trimmed by 5 bases and J by 11 bases, 5 bases remained unmatched. The V gene's germline CDR1 is SGHTA and CDR2 FQGNSA. The CDR3 covers 12 residues. CDR3 bases: TGTGCCAGCAGCGACAGGGGGTTGAGGCAGTATTTT. This translates into CASSDRGLRQYF.

The V and J genes are TRBV10-2 and TRBJ1-1, with 7 bases identical to TRBD1. The germline gives CDR1 WSHSY, CDR2 SAAADI. The CDR3 spans 15 residues. The ends lost 8 bases at V and 1 base at J; junction bases unmatched: 10. In DNA, the CDR3 is TGCGCCAGCTGGGACAGCCTTCTTTCGAACACTGAAGCTTTCTTT. Its protein product is CASWDSLLSNTEAFF.

This clone was counted a single time. CDR3 region: CASSLDLNYGYTF. CDR3 nucleotide sequence: TGTGCCAGCAGCTTAGACCTTAACTATGGCTACACCTTC. The V gene is TRBV11-2, the J gene TRBJ1-2; D is unresolved. The CDR3 loop spans 13 amino acids. V lost 0 bases and J 1 base, leaving 3 bases between the germline ends. Per germline, CDR1 SGHAT and CDR2 FQNNGV.

CDR3 amino acids: CASSRGQGEGEKLFF. CDR3 DNA: TGCGCCAGCAGCCGAGGACAGGGTGAAGGGGAAAAACTGTTTTTT. The chain employs TRBV4-1 and TRBJ1-4; 8 bases are a match to TRBD1. The junction had 9 bases not matched to a gene; V was cut back by 4 bases and J by 8 bases. The CDR3 totals 15 residues. Germline-derived CDR1 and CDR2 are MGHRA and YSYEKL.

This clone was observed a few times. V gene TRBV11-2 combines with J gene TRBJ1-6; tentatively, D is TRBD1 (5 bases). V dropped 5 bases and J dropped 10 bases, with 18 bases sitting between them. This CDR3 region has 15 residues. Germline V gene lookup returns CDR1 SGHAT and CDR2 FQNNGV. CDR3 in amino acids: CASSPRTRFQSPLHF. As DNA, the CDR3 is TGTGCCAGCAGCCCCCGGACACGTTTTCAGTCACCCCTCCACTTT.

The V and J genes are TRBV7-2 and TRBJ2-5, with a tentative D call TRBD2 (6 bases). The length of the CDR3 is 16 residues. Germline V lookup: CDR1 SGHTA, CDR2 FQGNSA. V was trimmed by 5 bases and J by 2 bases, leaving 18 bases between them. As DNA, the CDR3 is TGTGCCAGCAGCCCTGGGGGTGGACTACGGCAAGAGACCCAGTACTTC. Translated, it gives CASSPGGGLRQETQYF.

The genes are TRBV18 and TRBJ1-3, with a tentative D call TRBD1 (5 bases). Between the trimmed V and J ends, which lost 3 bases and 2 bases, there was a span of 11 bases. This CDR3 spans 15 amino acids. Per the germline V gene, CDR1 is KGHSH and CDR2 is LQKENI. CDR3 nucleotides: TGTGCCAGCTCACCCCCCCCGGGGGCTGGAAACACCATATATTTT. Its translation is CASSPPPGAGNTIYF.

The rearrangement links TRBV19 to TRBJ2-7; possible D gene TRBD2, 6 bases. This CDR3 comprises 14 residues. The germline CDR1 and CDR2 sequences are LNHDA and SQIVND (reference sequence). The V end was cut by 4 bases, the J end by 0 bases, with 10 bases between. The CDR3 protein is CASSRGVSSYEQYV. The CDR3 coding sequence is TGTGCCAGTAGTAGGGGGGTCAGCTCCTACGAGCAGTACGTC.

V gene TRBV10-3 combines with J gene TRBJ1-1; 7 positions agree with TRBD1. The germline V gene has CDR1 ENHRY and CDR2 SYGVKD. The CDR3 extends over 13 amino acids. Trimming removed 8 bases from V and 0 bases from J; junction bases left unmatched: 3. CDR3 sequence: CAIGGQLNTEAFF. The CDR3 DNA reads TGTGCCATCGGGGGACAGCTGAACACTGAAGCTTTCTTT.

In this sample, this clone turned up once. The rearrangement joins TRBV7-6 to TRBJ2-2; 10 nucleotides agree with TRBD1. With 2 bases clipped from V and 5 bases from J, the junction kept 8 bases outside the gene matches. The CDR3 covers 17 residues. The V gene's germline CDR1 is SGHVS and CDR2 FNYEAQ. The CDR3 loop is CASSLSRQGARTGELFF. DNA for the CDR3: TGTGCCAGCAGCTTAAGCCGACAGGGGGCTCGAACCGGGGAGCTGTTTTTT.

This rearrangement joins TRBV28 to TRBJ1-1; TRBD1 matches at 7 bases. The germline gives CDR1 MDHEN, CDR2 SYDVKM. The J segment lost 0 bases and the V segment lost 8 bases, leaving 6 bases of the junction unmatched. The CDR3 spans 14 residues. This chain's CDR3 is CASGTGAMNTEAFF. CDR3 nucleotide sequence: TGTGCCAGCGGCACAGGGGCTATGAACACTGAAGCTTTCTTT.

The gene calls are TRBV6-6 and TRBJ1-5; 7 positions match TRBD1. The V gene end was trimmed by 6 bases and the J gene end by 7 bases; junction bases not matched to a gene: 6. The germline gives CDR1 MNHNY, CDR2 SVGAGI (reference sequence). This CDR3 has 13 amino acids. The CDR3 DNA is TGTGCCAGCAGCCTAGGGGACAGACAGCCCCAGCATTTT. Translation: CASSLGDRQPQHF.